These 27 T cell receptor beta chains were all obtained from the same sample, sequenced in a study of OX40 agonist ivuxolimab in advanced cancers. Produced via immunoSEQ multiplex PCR; TCRdb's table is partial and in-frame only. The sample shows roughly 48,000 clones, around 88% of them seen only once. Specimen: CD4+ or CD8+ T cells sorted from blood, collected in a trial of the OX40 agonist ivuxolimab. These receptors were obtained from an adult with an advanced solid tumor such as melanoma, head and neck, liver or kidney cancer.

The chain has TRBV7-9 and TRBJ2-3; D not resolved. This CDR3 spans 14 amino acids. Germline V gene sequence: CDR1 SEHNR, CDR2 FQNEAQ (reference sequence). Trimming took 1 base from V and 5 from J, leaving 10 bases between them. CDR3 sequence reads: CASSLGSLRDTQYF. For the CDR3, the DNA is TGTGCCAGCAGCTTAGGGAGCCTCCGAGATACGCAGTATTTT.

This clone was seen only once. The chain is built from TRBV10-3 and TRBJ1-2; D unclear. The CDR3 is made up of 13 amino acids. V was clipped by 11 bases and J by 7 bases, with 20 bases between them. Germline assignment: CDR1 ENHRY and CDR2 SYGVKD. In nucleotides, the CDR3 is TGTGCCGCCTACAGTACGGGGATCTCTGGCTACACCTTC. It is translated as CAAYSTGISGYTF.

This chain's CDR3 is CASSQSHSSRGNQPQHF. DNA of the CDR3: TGCGCCAGCAGTCAATCTCACAGCTCCAGGGGAAATCAGCCCCAGCATTTT. The V gene is TRBV23-1, the J gene TRBJ1-5, with D possibly matching TRBD1 (6 bases). TRBV23-1 is known as an ORF, though its function is uncertain. V shed 0 bases and J shed 4 bases, with 16 bases lying between them. The CDR3 contains 17 residues.

This rearrangement joins TRBV5-6 to TRBJ1-1, with TRBD1 matching over 7 bases. V gave up 4 bases and J gave up 3 bases; unmatched junction bases: 6. The germline gives CDR1 SGHDT, CDR2 YYEEEE. The length of the CDR3 is 14 residues. The CDR3 reads CASSSAGTDTEAFF. Here the CDR3 DNA reads TGTGCCAGCAGCAGTGCCGGGACAGACACTGAAGCTTTCTTT.

This chain joins TRBV6-5 and TRBJ2-1; unclear D gene. CDR1 MNHEY and CDR2 SVGAGI come from the germline V gene. The CDR3 runs 13 residues. Trimming removed 0 bases from V and 10 bases from J, with 10 bases in between. This CDR3 reads CASSYSSVLEQFF. Here the CDR3 DNA reads TGTGCCAGCAGTTACTCATCAGTGCTAGAGCAGTTCTTC.

V usage is TRBV9 and J usage is TRBJ2-1; D is possibly TRBD1 or TRBD2 (5 bases each). The V gene lost 3 bases and the J gene lost 7 bases, with 14 bases spanning the gap. CDR3 length: 14 amino acids. The germline V gene encodes CDR1 SGDLS and CDR2 YYNGEE. CDR3 sequence reads: CASSGFGTANEQFF. The DNA for the CDR3 is TGTGCCAGCAGCGGATTCGGGACCGCAAATGAGCAGTTCTTC. Together with reference TRBV9 and TRBJ2-1, the CDR3 gives the full variable domain: DSGVTQTPKHLITATGQRVTLRCSPRSGDLSVYWYQQSLDQGLQFLIQYYNGEERAKGNILERFSAQQFPDLHSELNLSSLELGDSALYFCASSGFGTANEQFFGPGTRLTVL.

The V gene is TRBV6-5, the J gene TRBJ2-5, with D possibly matching TRBD2 (6 bases). Germline V gives CDR1 MNHEY, CDR2 SVGAGI. This CDR3 region has 15 residues. Between the trimmed V and J ends, which lost 3 bases and 3 bases, there was a span of 14 bases. CDR3 in amino acids: CASSYEGREEETQYF. DNA of the CDR3: TGTGCCAGCAGTTATGAGGGCAGGGAGGAAGAGACCCAGTACTTC.

The chain uses TRBV5-6 and TRBJ2-3; 7 nucleotides match TRBD2. V trimming: 0 bases; J trimming: 0 bases; junction bases outside the gene matches: 13. This CDR3 contains 19 residues. Per the germline V gene, CDR1 is SGHDT and CDR2 is YYEEEE. CDR3 residues: CASSLVLPWEGGSTDTQYF. The CDR3, as DNA: TGTGCCAGCAGCTTGGTTTTGCCCTGGGAGGGCGGTAGCACAGATACGCAGTATTTT.

This rearrangement joins TRBV27 to TRBJ2-5, with TRBD2 identical over 11 bases. The V gene end was trimmed by 2 bases and the J gene end by 3 bases; junction bases not matched to a gene: 2. The CDR3 loop spans 15 amino acids. Germline V gene data show CDR1 as MNHEY and CDR2 as SMNVEV (reference sequence). The CDR3 DNA reads as TGTGCCAGCAGTTTAGGGACTAGCGGAAAAGAGACCCAGTACTTC. Protein sequence: CASSLGTSGKETQYF.

This clone has only a few counts. The chain is built from TRBV19 and TRBJ1-5; tentatively, D is TRBD1 (6 bases). The V end was cut by 7 bases, the J end by 7 bases, with 14 bases between. Germline lookup yields CDR1 LNHDA and CDR2 SQIVND (reference sequence). This CDR3 comprises 13 residues. CDR3 sequence reads: CASTKGGDQPQHF. The CDR3 nucleotides are TGTGCCAGTACAAAGGGGGGGGACCAGCCCCAGCATTTT. Full variable domain (rest looked up from reference TRBV19 and TRBJ1-5): DGGITQSPKYLFRKEGQNVTLSCEQNLNHDAMYWYRQDPGQGLRLIYYSQIVNDFQKGDIAEGYSVSREKKESFPLTVTSAQKNPTAFYLCASTKGGDQPQHFGDGTRLSIL.

This clone was recorded a few times. The genes are TRBV2 and TRBJ1-4; TRBD1 is a possible D gene (6 bases). This CDR3 contains 13 residues. CDR1 and CDR2 from the germline V gene are SNHLY and FYNNEI. V was cut by 10 bases and J by 6 bases, with 15 bases left in between. CDR3 amino acids: CAIIRDTDEKLFF. CDR3 DNA: TGTGCCATCATCCGGGACACAGATGAAAAACTGTTTTTT.

This chain links TRBV7-2 with TRBJ2-1, with TRBD2 as a possible D gene (6 bases). The CDR3 loop spans 14 amino acids. Between the trimmed V and J ends, which lost 3 bases and 10 bases, there was a span of 16 bases. Germline V gene lookup returns CDR1 SGHTA and CDR2 FQGNSA. The CDR3 nucleotides read TGTGCCAGCAGCTTGGGCGGGACCCAGGACGAGCAGTTCTTC. Translating it yields CASSLGGTQDEQFF.

Notes on this clone: The same CDR3 can be traced to other DNA sequences in this sample. The chain employs TRBV27 and TRBJ2-1; the match to TRBD2 covers 11 bases. CDR1 MNHEY and CDR2 SMNVEV come from the germline V gene (reference sequence). V was clipped by 6 bases and J by 5 bases; unmatched bases: 6. The length of the CDR3 is 15 residues. Written as DNA, the CDR3 is TGTGCCAGCAGCTCCGGGACTAGCGGTAACAATGAGCAGTTCTTC. Translating it yields CASSSGTSGNNEQFF.

This clone has a handful of counts. The chain combines TRBV7-8 with TRBJ2-2; the D gene is possibly TRBD2 (5 bases). The germline CDR1 and CDR2 sequences are SGHVS and FQNEAQ. CDR3 length: 14 residues. V lost 1 base and J lost 6, with 9 bases in between. The CDR3 nucleotides read TGTGCCAGCAGCTTAGAGGCCGGGGCCGGGGAGCTGTTTTTT. Translating it yields CASSLEAGAGELFF.

The chain has TRBV5-4 and TRBJ2-7, with 10 bases identical to TRBD1. The CDR3 has 14 residues. V lost 3 bases, J lost 4 bases, and 4 bases stayed unmatched. Germline assignment: CDR1 SGHNT and CDR2 YYREEE (reference sequence). The CDR3 region has the DNA TGTGCCAGCAGCTACGGGACAGGGGCTTACGAGCAGTACTTC. The encoded protein is CASSYGTGAYEQYF.

The rearrangement links TRBV4-2 to TRBJ2-1; D unresolved. The CDR3 runs 15 residues. Germline V CDR1 and CDR2: LGHNA, YNFKEQ. The ends were cut back, 0 bases at V and 8 bases at J, with 14 bases in the middle. The CDR3 DNA reads TGTGCCAGCAGCCAAGAGGTGGCTAGGGAATATGAGCAGTTCTTC. It is translated as CASSQEVAREYEQFF.

The CDR3 region is CASSTYIGGSTDTQYF. The CDR3 region has the DNA TGTGCCAGCAGCACATACATCGGGGGGAGCACAGATACGCAGTATTTT. The V call is TRBV5-6, the J call TRBJ2-3; 7 positions agree with TRBD2. Trimming took 4 bases from V and 0 from J; bases not matched to a gene: 8. The CDR3 has 16 amino acids. CDR1 is SGHDT, CDR2 YYEEEE, per germline.

The rearrangement uses TRBV29-1 and TRBJ1-2; D not resolved. Trimming shortened V by 7 bases and J by 4 bases, and 19 bases separated the two germline ends. Per germline, CDR1 SQVTM and CDR2 ANQGSEA. The CDR3 extends over 14 amino acids. CDR3 amino acids: CSAATERTGYGYTF. In nucleotides, the CDR3 is TGCAGCGCCGCTACTGAGCGGACGGGCTATGGCTACACCTTC.

This chain joins TRBV2 and TRBJ2-7, with a possible D match to TRBD1 (5 bases). CDR1 is SNHLY, CDR2 FYNNEI, per germline. This CDR3 region has 14 residues. Between the trimmed V and J ends, which lost 4 bases and 3 bases, there was a span of 13 bases. CDR3: CASSGGVRDYEQYF. CDR3 coding DNA: TGTGCCAGCAGTGGAGGAGTCAGGGACTACGAGCAGTACTTC.

This chain connects TRBV2 to TRBJ2-1; D is perhaps TRBD1 or TRBD2 (6 bases each). CDR1 is SNHLY, CDR2 FYNNEI, per germline. The V and J ends lost 9 bases and 6 bases respectively, with 12 bases between them. The CDR3 sequence is 12 residues long. The CDR3 DNA reads TGTGCCAGGGGGGGCAAGGCCAATGAGCAGTTCTTC. Protein: CARGGKANEQFF.

The chain is built from TRBV5-1 and TRBJ2-1; the match to TRBD2 covers 14 bases. CDR1 is SGHRS, CDR2 YFSETQ, per germline. The J segment lost 8 bases and the V segment lost 3 bases, leaving 4 bases of the junction unmatched. The CDR3 consists of 15 residues. The CDR3 sequence is CASSWGLAGVHEQFF. The DNA of the CDR3 is TGCGCCAGCAGCTGGGGACTAGCGGGAGTTCATGAGCAGTTCTTC.

The rearrangement uses TRBV12-2 and TRBJ2-1. TRBV12-2 is a pseudogene locus. The CDR3 has 10 amino acids. The CDR3 here is CATSFAEQFF. CDR3 coding DNA: TGTGCAACCTCTTTCGCTGAGCAGTTCTTC.

This clone was observed many times. This chain connects TRBV7-9 to TRBJ2-1; D call uncertain. Trimming took off 3 bases at V and 4 bases at J, with 4 bases between the two ends. This CDR3 comprises 12 residues. Germline V gene data show CDR1 as SEHNR and CDR2 as FQNEAQ (reference sequence). The CDR3 is CASSFEYNEQFF. The DNA for the CDR3 is TGTGCCAGCAGCTTTGAGTACAATGAGCAGTTCTTC.

V usage is TRBV7-9 and J usage is TRBJ2-3; D is perhaps TRBD2 (6 bases). In germline, CDR1 is SEHNR, CDR2 FQNEAQ (reference sequence). The V gene lost 1 base and the J gene lost 0 bases, with 8 bases spanning the gap. CDR3 size: 15 residues. CDR3 in amino acids: CASSLGTTSTDTQYF. CDR3 in DNA: TGTGCCAGCAGCTTAGGGACTACAAGCACAGATACGCAGTATTTT. Based on the CDR3 plus reference TRBV7-9 and TRBJ2-3, the full variable domain is DTGVSQNPRHKITKRGQNVTFRCDPISEHNRLYWYRQTLGQGPEFLTYFQNEAQLEKSRLLSDRFSAERPKGSFSTLEIQRTEQGDSAMYLCASSLGTTSTDTQYFGPGTRLTVL.

J is TRBJ2-1 and V is TRBV5-1, with D hard to call. Germline values: CDR1 SGHRS, CDR2 YFSETQ. CDR3 size: 14 residues. Trimming removed 0 bases at V and 4 bases at J, with 8 bases between. For the CDR3, the DNA is TGCGCCAGCAGCTTGGCCGCCGGTTACAATGAGCAGTTCTTC. It yields the protein CASSLAAGYNEQFF.

The chain couples TRBV7-7 to TRBJ1-1; no clear D. The CDR3 length is 17 residues. Germline values: CDR1 SSHAT, CDR2 FNYEAQ (reference sequence). The V gene lost 2 bases and the J gene lost 1 base, with 17 bases spanning the gap. CDR3 sequence: CASSLLGSGGENTEAFF. DNA of the CDR3: TGTGCCAGCAGCTTATTAGGTTCGGGCGGAGAGAACACTGAAGCTTTCTTT. Full variable domain (missing parts from reference TRBV7-7 and TRBJ1-1): GAGVSQSPRYKVTKRGQDVTLRCDPISSHATLYWYQQALGQGPEFLTYFNYEAQPDKSGLPSDRFSAERPEGSISTLTIQRTEQRDSAMYRCASSLLGSGGENTEAFFGQGTRLTVV.

This rearrangement joins TRBV27 to TRBJ1-2; 8 bases agree with TRBD1. The J segment lost 3 bases and the V segment lost 3 bases, leaving 0 bases of the junction unmatched. The CDR3 is 13 residues long. Looked up from germline, CDR1 is MNHEY and CDR2 is SMNVEV (reference sequence). CDR3 in amino acids: CASSLTGDYGYTF. The CDR3, as DNA: TGTGCCAGCAGTTTGACAGGGGACTATGGCTACACCTTC.